These 10 T cell receptor beta chains share one sample of origin, sequenced in a study of shared clonotypes between healthy human individuals. The protocol was immunoSEQ multiplex PCR, while the TCRdb copy is restricted to in-frame clones and leaves out a portion. The sample includes about 2 million clones, roughly 96% seen only once; the top ten take approximately 0.13%. Material for sequencing was naive CD4+ T cells sorted from blood. Subset noted: CD45RA+ positively selected. The receptors here all came from a man younger than 30 in good health.

This chain uses TRBV6-4 with TRBJ1-2; perhaps TRBD1 as D (5 bases). Germline V lookup: CDR1 MRHNA, CDR2 SNTAGT. V was pared by 2 bases and J by 1 base, with 11 bases between. This CDR3 has 15 residues. CDR3 amino acids: CASSDPGTDNYGYTF. The CDR3 nucleotides are TGTGCCAGCAGTGACCCCGGGACGGATAACTATGGCTACACCTTC.

The rearrangement uses TRBV9 and TRBJ2-2; D is possibly TRBD1 (5 bases). V lost 4 bases and J lost 1, with 8 bases in between. Germline values: CDR1 SGDLS, CDR2 YYNGEE. The CDR3 extends over 14 amino acids. The CDR3 DNA follows: TGTGCCAGCAGCCTCCAGGGGAACACCGGGGAGCTGTTTTTT. The encoded protein is CASSLQGNTGELFF.

This rearrangement joins TRBV6-5 to TRBJ2-7, with D possibly matching TRBD1 (5 bases). V was shortened by 5 bases and J by 7 bases, with 12 bases between the two germline ends. The CDR3 sequence is 12 residues long. Germline V gene sequence: CDR1 MNHEY, CDR2 SVGAGI. The CDR3 loop is CASSPGHKEQYF. Here the CDR3 DNA reads TGTGCCAGCAGTCCCGGACATAAAGAGCAGTACTTC.

The genes are TRBV27 and TRBJ1-6; D is unresolved. V lost 1 base and J 0 bases, leaving 13 bases between the germline ends. The CDR3 is made up of 18 amino acids. In germline, CDR1 is MNHEY, CDR2 SMNVEV (reference sequence). The chain's CDR3 is CASSLWRDGSSYNSPLHF. Written as DNA, the CDR3 is TGTGCCAGCAGTTTATGGAGGGATGGGAGCTCCTATAATTCACCCCTCCACTTT.

The genes are TRBV28 and TRBJ2-2, with TRBD2 matching 7 bases. This CDR3 has 16 residues. CDR1 is MDHEN, CDR2 SYDVKM, per germline. V was clipped by 7 bases and J by 0 bases; unmatched bases: 8. CDR3 residues: CASNWGGIPNTGELFF. The DNA of the CDR3 is TGTGCCAGCAACTGGGGGGGAATACCGAACACCGGGGAGCTGTTTTTT.

This chain joins TRBV29-1 and TRBJ2-3, with 9 bases identical to TRBD2. Trimming removed 3 bases from V and 4 bases from J; junction bases left unmatched: 5. The CDR3 has 14 residues. Germline-derived CDR1 and CDR2 are SQVTM and ANQGSEA. Written as DNA, the CDR3 is TGCAGCGTTGAGAAACTAGCGGGCTCAGATACGCAGTATTTT. This encodes CSVEKLAGSDTQYF.

This chain uses TRBV30 with TRBJ1-4; D call uncertain. In germline, CDR1 is GTSNPN, CDR2 SVGIG (reference sequence). CDR3 size: 11 residues. V gave up 8 bases and J gave up 5 bases, with 9 bases separating them. CDR3 in amino acids: CALSGNEKLFF. CDR3 bases: TGTGCCCTCTCGGGGAATGAAAAACTGTTTTTT.

V is TRBV5-4 and J is TRBJ2-5, with 9 bases identical to TRBD1. Trimming took 2 bases from V and 5 from J; bases not matched to a gene: 7. CDR1 and CDR2 (germline): SGHNT, YYREEE (reference sequence). This CDR3 region has 15 residues. CDR3 region: CASSFRTGEWETQYF. The DNA for the CDR3 is TGTGCCAGCAGCTTTCGGACAGGGGAATGGGAGACCCAGTACTTC.

The V call is TRBV29-1, the J call TRBJ2-2; D call uncertain. CDR3 length: 15 residues. Germline CDR1 SQVTM, CDR2 ANQGSEA. V lost 4 bases and J 0 bases, leaving 12 bases between the germline ends. CDR3 DNA sequence: TGCAGCGTTGCGGGTAGTCAGCCGAACACCGGGGAGCTGTTTTTT. Translated, it gives CSVAGSQPNTGELFF.

The CDR3, as DNA: TGTGCCAGCAGCTTAGGTGGGGCGGGCACTGAAGCTTTCTTT. Protein: CASSLGGAGTEAFF. V and J are TRBV7-9 and TRBJ1-1; maybe TRBD1 (5 bases). V was shortened by 1 base and J by 4 bases, with 10 bases between the two germline ends. The germline V gene encodes CDR1 SEHNR and CDR2 FQNEAQ (reference sequence). This CDR3 has 14 amino acids.